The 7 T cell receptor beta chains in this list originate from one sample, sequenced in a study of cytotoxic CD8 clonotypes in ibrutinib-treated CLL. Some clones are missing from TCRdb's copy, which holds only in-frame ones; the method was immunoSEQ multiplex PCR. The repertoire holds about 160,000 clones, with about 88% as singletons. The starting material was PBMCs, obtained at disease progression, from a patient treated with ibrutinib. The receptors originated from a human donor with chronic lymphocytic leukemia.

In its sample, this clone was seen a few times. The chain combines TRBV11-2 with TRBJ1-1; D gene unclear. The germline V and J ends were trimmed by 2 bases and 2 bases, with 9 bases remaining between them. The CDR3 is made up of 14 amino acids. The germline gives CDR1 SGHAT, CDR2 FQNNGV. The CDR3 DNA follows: TGTGCCAGCAGCTTATATGGAGAAAACACTGAAGCTTTCTTT. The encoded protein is CASSLYGENTEAFF.

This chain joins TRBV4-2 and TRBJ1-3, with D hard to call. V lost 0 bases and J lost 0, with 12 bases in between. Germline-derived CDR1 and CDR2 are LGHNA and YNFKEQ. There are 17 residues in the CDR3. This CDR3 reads CASSQDSTPSSGNTIYF. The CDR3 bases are TGTGCCAGCAGCCAAGATTCGACTCCCTCCTCTGGAAACACCATATATTTT.

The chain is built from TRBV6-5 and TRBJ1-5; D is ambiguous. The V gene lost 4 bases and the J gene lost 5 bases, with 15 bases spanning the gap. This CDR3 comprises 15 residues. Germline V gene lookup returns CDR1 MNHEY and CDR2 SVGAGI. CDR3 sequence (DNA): TGTGCCAGCAGTTTAGCCAGGCCACGAGATCAGCCCCAGCATTTT. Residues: CASSLARPRDQPQHF.

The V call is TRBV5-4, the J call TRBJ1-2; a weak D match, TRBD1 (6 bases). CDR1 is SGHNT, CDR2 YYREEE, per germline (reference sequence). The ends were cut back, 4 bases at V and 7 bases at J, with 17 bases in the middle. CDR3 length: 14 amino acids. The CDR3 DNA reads TGTGCCAGCAGCCTAGGGCAGGGGACATCTGGCTACACCTTC. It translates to CASSLGQGTSGYTF. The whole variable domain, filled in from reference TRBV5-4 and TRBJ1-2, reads ETGVTQSPTHLIKTRGQQVTLRCSSQSGHNTVSWYQQALGQGPQFIFQYYREEENGRGNFPPRFSGLQFPNYSSELNVNALELDDSALYLCASSLGQGTSGYTFGSGTRLTVV.

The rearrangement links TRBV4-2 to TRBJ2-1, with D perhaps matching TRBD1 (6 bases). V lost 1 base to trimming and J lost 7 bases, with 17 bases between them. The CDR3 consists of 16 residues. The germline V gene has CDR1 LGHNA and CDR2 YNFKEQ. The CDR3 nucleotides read TGTGCCAGCAGCCAAGTGGGGGTCAGGGGTTGGAATGAGCAGTTCTTC. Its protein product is CASSQVGVRGWNEQFF.

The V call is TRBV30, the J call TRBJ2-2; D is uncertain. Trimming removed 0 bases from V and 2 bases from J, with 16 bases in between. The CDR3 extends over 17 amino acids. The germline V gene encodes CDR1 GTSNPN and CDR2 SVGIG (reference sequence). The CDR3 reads CAWSVIVRRSNTGELFF. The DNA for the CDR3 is TGTGCCTGGAGTGTAATTGTGCGGCGGAGCAACACCGGGGAGCTGTTTTTT.

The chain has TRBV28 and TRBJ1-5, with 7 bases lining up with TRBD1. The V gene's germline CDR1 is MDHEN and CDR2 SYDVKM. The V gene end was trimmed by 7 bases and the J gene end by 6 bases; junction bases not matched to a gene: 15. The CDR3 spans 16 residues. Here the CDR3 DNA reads TGTGCCAGCAACCTTAGACAGGGAGGGTTTAGTCAGCCCCAGCATTTT. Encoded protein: CASNLRQGGFSQPQHF. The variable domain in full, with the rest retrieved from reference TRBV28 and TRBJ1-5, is DVKVTQSSRYLVKRTGEKVFLECVQDMDHENMFWYRQDPGLGLRLIYFSYDVKMKEKGDIPEGYSVSREKKERFSLILESASTNQTSMYLCASNLRQGGFSQPQHFGDGTRLSIL.